This passage covers 4 T cell receptor beta chains from one sample sequenced in a study of Graves' ophthalmopathy and Graves' hyperthyroidism. The authors amplified TCR beta CDR3 regions, and they did so from RNA transcripts for repertoire sequencing. Scientists carried out first-round RT-PCR using HTBI primers and then a second-round multiplex PCR. Via MiXCR, TCRdb re-called the multiplex PCR reads, giving one row per CDR3 protein. The repertoire holds 650,000 to 800,000 distinct CDR3 sequences, about 40% seen once, with about 3.3% in the top ten. The sequenced material came from peripheral blood. The receptors derive from an adult man with Graves' ophthalmopathy.

The J gene is TRBJ2-5, the V gene TRBV29-1; D gene uncertain. Germline V CDR1 and CDR2: SQVTM, ANQGSEA. The CDR3 totals 10 residues. The CDR3 sequence: CEWTRETQYF. CDR3 sequence (DNA): TGCGAGTGGACGAGGGAGACCCAGTACTTC.

This chain joins TRBV7-9 and TRBJ2-7, with 8 bases lining up with TRBD1. V lost 6 bases, J lost 5 bases, and 9 bases stayed unmatched. The CDR3 has 14 residues. From germline, CDR1 is SEHNR and CDR2 FQNEAQ (reference sequence). CDR3 region: CASSYRTGNDEQYF. The CDR3 coding sequence is TGTGCCAGCAGTTACCGGACAGGGAACGACGAGCAGTACTTC. The variable domain in full, with the rest retrieved from reference TRBV7-9 and TRBJ2-7, is DTGVSQNPRHKITKRGQNVTFRCDPISEHNRLYWYRQTLGQGPEFLTYFQNEAQLEKSRLLSDRFSAERPKGSFSTLEIQRTEQGDSAMYLCASSYRTGNDEQYFGPGTRLTVT.

The chain is built from TRBV25-1 and TRBJ2-2; D not resolved. V dropped 8 bases and J dropped 4 bases, with 11 bases sitting between them. From germline, CDR1 is MGHDK and CDR2 SYGVNS. The CDR3 runs to 13 residues. The CDR3 bases are TGTGCCAGCTCACCACCCGTCACCGGGGAGCTGTTTTTT. It yields the protein CASSPPVTGELFF.

V usage is TRBV2 and J usage is TRBJ2-7; 8 bases fit TRBD2. Near its end, the DNA agrees better with TRBJ2-1, so the J call may be wrong. This CDR3 region has 13 residues. Germline V gene lookup returns CDR1 SNHLY and CDR2 FYNNEI. The CDR3 loop reads CAFRLARDNEQFF. Here the CDR3 DNA reads TGTGCCTTCCGACTAGCGCGCGACAATGAGCAGTTCTTC.